One T cell receptor beta chain is described in this entry. From blood CD8+ and CD4+ T cells, the TCR beta chain was sequenced. Reverse transcription of about 0.5 to 1 ug RNA used random hexamers. TCRdb independently ran MiXCR on the immunoSEQ multiplex PCR reads; one entry per CDR3 protein. The profile shows more than 150,000 distinct CDR3 sequences, 90% to 97% of them singletons. This sample stems from a study of CD8 T cells in Susac syndrome. On the study more broadly: When blood was drawn, the patients with Susac syndrome were therapy-naive, on corticosteroids, or on intravenous immunoglobulin alone.

The germline CDR1 and CDR2 sequences are KGHDR and SFDVKD. The CDR3 sequence is 17 residues long. The junction had 7 bases not matched to a gene; V was cut back by 1 base and J by 1 base. Sequencing input: CD4+ T cells from PBMCs. The chain uses TRBV24-1 and TRBJ2-3; 7 nucleotides match TRBD2. This TCR derives from a human donor with Susac syndrome. The CDR3 region is CATSDFPFRGGTDTQYF. The CDR3, as DNA: TGTGCCACCAGTGATTTCCCCTTCCGGGGGGGCACAGATACGCAGTATTTT.